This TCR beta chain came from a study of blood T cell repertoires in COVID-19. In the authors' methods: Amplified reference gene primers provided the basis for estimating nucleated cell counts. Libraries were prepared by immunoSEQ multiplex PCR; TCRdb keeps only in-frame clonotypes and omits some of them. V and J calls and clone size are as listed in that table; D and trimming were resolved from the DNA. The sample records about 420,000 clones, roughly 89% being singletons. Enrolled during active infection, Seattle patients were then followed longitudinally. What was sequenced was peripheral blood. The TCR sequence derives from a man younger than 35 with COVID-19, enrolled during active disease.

CDR3 protein: CSVNLDYGYTF. The CDR3 DNA is TGCAGCGTTAACTTAGACTATGGCTACACCTTC. The chain joins TRBV29-1 to TRBJ1-2, with D unresolved. V shed 5 bases and J shed 3 bases, with 7 bases lying between them. Per the germline V gene, CDR1 is SQVTM and CDR2 is ANQGSEA. The CDR3 extends over 11 amino acids.